This passage covers 15 T cell receptor beta chains from one sample sequenced in a study of graft-versus-host responses after intestinal transplantation. These receptors lack a known antigen. The method was immunoSEQ multiplex PCR; TCRdb's version includes in-frame clones alone and lacks a portion of them. In the table there are 75,000 to 100,000 clones, just under 95% of which are singletons. Specimen: unstimulated CD8+ T cells sorted from spleen or lymph node cells, collected before intestinal transplant. The receptors stem from a human donor who received an intestinal transplant.

The chain has TRBV2 and TRBJ2-7; TRBD1 matches 8 bases. Trimming cost V 7 bases and J 2 bases; bases outside gene matches: 7. The germline V gene encodes CDR1 SNHLY and CDR2 FYNNEI. The CDR3 has 14 amino acids. CDR3 residues: CASIGQGRAYEQYF. The CDR3 DNA sequence: TGTGCCAGCATAGGACAGGGAAGGGCCTACGAGCAGTACTTC.

The rearrangement joins TRBV13 to TRBJ2-2; the match to TRBD2 covers 14 bases. CDR1 is PRHDT and CDR2 is FYEKMQ in the germline V gene (reference sequence). V trimming: 1 base; J trimming: 7 bases; junction bases outside the gene matches: 8. The CDR3 has 18 amino acids. CDR3 in amino acids: CASSLAGTSGRFNGELFF. The CDR3, as DNA: TGTGCCAGCAGCTTAGCCGGGACTAGCGGGAGATTTAACGGGGAGCTGTTTTTT.

The chain carries TRBV28 and TRBJ2-7, with D perhaps TRBD2 (7 bases). There are 20 residues in the CDR3. The germline V gene has CDR1 MDHEN and CDR2 SYDVKM. Trimming removed 3 bases at V and 4 bases at J, with 31 bases between. CDR3 sequence: CASSLNSRGRVKREEYEQYF. CDR3 sequence (DNA): TGTGCCAGCAGTTTGAATTCCAGGGGTAGGGTAAAGCGGGAAGAGTACGAGCAGTACTTC.

V gene TRBV4-1 combines with J gene TRBJ1-5; 8 positions match TRBD1. The V gene end was trimmed by 2 bases and the J gene end by 6 bases; junction bases not matched to a gene: 6. The CDR3 consists of 15 residues. The germline gives CDR1 MGHRA, CDR2 YSYEKL. DNA for the CDR3: TGCGCCAGCAGCCAAAATCAGGGGGCAGGTCAGCCCCAGCATTTT. As protein: CASSQNQGAGQPQHF.

This chain connects TRBV27 to TRBJ2-7; D possibly corresponds to TRBD1 (6 bases). CDR3 length: 14 amino acids. In germline, CDR1 is MNHEY, CDR2 SMNVEV (reference sequence). V dropped 2 bases and J dropped 3 bases, with 11 bases sitting between them. CDR3 region: CASSLNREGYEQYF. The CDR3 DNA is TGTGCCAGCAGTTTAAACAGGGAAGGCTACGAGCAGTACTTC.

The chain is built from TRBV6-5 and TRBJ2-1; perhaps TRBD2 as D (5 bases). Germline CDR1 is MNHEY and CDR2 is SVGAGI. The V gene lost 6 bases and the J gene lost 8 bases, with 17 bases spanning the gap. The CDR3 is 14 amino acids. CDR3 residues: CASSKSGTTDEQFF. The CDR3 region has the DNA TGTGCCAGCAGCAAAAGCGGAACGACGGATGAGCAGTTCTTC.

Here the CDR3 reads CASSSGDYGYTF. The CDR3 DNA reads TGTGCCAGCAGCTCGGGGGACTATGGCTACACCTTC. The V gene is TRBV7-9, the J gene TRBJ1-2, with D possibly TRBD1 on 5 matching bases. This CDR3 has 12 amino acids. V was shortened by 4 bases and J by 3 bases, with 6 bases between the two germline ends. CDR1 is SEHNR and CDR2 is FQNEAQ in the germline V gene (reference sequence). The full variable domain, with the rest looked up from reference TRBV7-9 and TRBJ1-2, is DTGVSQNPRHKITKRGQNVTFRCDPISEHNRLYWYRQTLGQGPEFLTYFQNEAQLEKSRLLSDRFSAERPKGSFSTLEIQRTEQGDSAMYLCASSSGDYGYTFGSGTRLTVV.

The chain employs TRBV5-1 and TRBJ2-7; 9 nucleotides match TRBD2. This CDR3 comprises 14 residues. V was pared by 2 bases and J by 4 bases, with 4 bases of the junction left unmatched. Germline V gene data show CDR1 as SGHRS and CDR2 as YFSETQ. In DNA, the CDR3 is TGCGCCAGCAGCTTATCTAGCGGGACTTACGAGCAGTACTTC. Translating gives CASSLSSGTYEQYF.

This sequence joins TRBV9 and TRBJ2-1; perhaps TRBD2 as D (6 bases). The V end was cut by 2 bases, the J end by 0 bases, with 12 bases between. CDR1 and CDR2 (germline): SGDLS, YYNGEE. The length of the CDR3 is 16 residues. CDR3 sequence reads: CASSVRTTSSYNEQFF. CDR3 sequence (DNA): TGTGCCAGCAGCGTGCGGACTACGAGCTCCTACAATGAGCAGTTCTTC.

The chain recombines TRBV28 with TRBJ1-4; 10 bases align to TRBD1. This CDR3 is built from 15 residues. V was pared by 6 bases and J by 6 bases, with 7 bases of the junction left unmatched. The germline V gene has CDR1 MDHEN and CDR2 SYDVKM. The CDR3 DNA reads TGTGCCAGCAGCTCTAGAGGGACAGGGGATGAAAAACTGTTTTTT. It codes for CASSSRGTGDEKLFF.

The chain couples TRBV11-2 to TRBJ2-7, with 7 bases matching TRBD2. V shed 9 bases, J shed 4 bases, and the junction held 9 bases outside the gene matches. Looked up from germline, CDR1 is SGHAT and CDR2 is FQNNGV. The CDR3 contains 13 residues. Written as DNA, the CDR3 is TGTGCCAGTATGGCGGGGGACCCATACGAGCAGTACTTC. It codes for CASMAGDPYEQYF.

V gene TRBV5-4 combines with J gene TRBJ1-5; D is uncertain. The V gene lost 7 bases and the J gene lost 1 base, with 30 bases spanning the gap. This CDR3 contains 20 residues. In germline, CDR1 is SGHNT, CDR2 YYREEE (reference sequence). The CDR3 spells CASGSARDLGSPRSNQPQHF. The CDR3 coding sequence is TGTGCCAGCGGTTCGGCTCGTGACTTGGGGAGCCCACGGAGCAATCAGCCCCAGCATTTT. Combining the CDR3 with reference TRBV5-4 and TRBJ1-5 gives the whole variable domain ETGVTQSPTHLIKTRGQQVTLRCSSQSGHNTVSWYQQALGQGPQFIFQYYREEENGRGNFPPRFSGLQFPNYSSELNVNALELDDSALYLCASGSARDLGSPRSNQPQHFGDGTRLSIL.

The chain uses TRBV7-9 and TRBJ2-1; weak D call: TRBD2 (5 bases). Germline CDR1 SEHNR, CDR2 FQNEAQ (reference sequence). V was trimmed by 1 base and J by 10 bases, leaving 8 bases between them. The CDR3 contains 12 residues. CDR3 nucleotide sequence: TGTGCCAGCAGCTTAGTAACTAGAGAGCAGTTCTTC. Encoded protein: CASSLVTREQFF.

This sequence joins TRBV29-1 and TRBJ1-3; D remains unclear. V was shortened by 6 bases and J by 0 bases, with 6 bases between the two germline ends. The CDR3 sequence is 12 residues long. Germline V lookup: CDR1 SQVTM, CDR2 ANQGSEA. The CDR3 DNA reads TGCAGCGTCAGATACTCTGGAAACACCATATATTTT. This codes for CSVRYSGNTIYF. Together with reference TRBV29-1 and TRBJ1-3, the CDR3 gives the full variable domain: SAVISQKPSRDICQRGTSLTIQCQVDSQVTMMFWYRQQPGQSLTLIATANQGSEATYESGFVIDKFPISRPNLTFSTLTVSNMSPEDSSIYLCSVRYSGNTIYFGEGSWLTVV.

This rearrangement joins TRBV6-1 to TRBJ1-2, with 8 bases fitting TRBD1. This CDR3 contains 19 residues. V gave up 1 base and J gave up 4 bases; unmatched junction bases: 17. The V gene's germline CDR1 is MNHNS and CDR2 SASEGT. CDR3 nucleotide sequence: TGTGCCAGCAGTGAAGTCCTTTGGCCAGCCTCCACAGGGGGCTATGGCTACACCTTC. Protein sequence: CASSEVLWPASTGGYGYTF.